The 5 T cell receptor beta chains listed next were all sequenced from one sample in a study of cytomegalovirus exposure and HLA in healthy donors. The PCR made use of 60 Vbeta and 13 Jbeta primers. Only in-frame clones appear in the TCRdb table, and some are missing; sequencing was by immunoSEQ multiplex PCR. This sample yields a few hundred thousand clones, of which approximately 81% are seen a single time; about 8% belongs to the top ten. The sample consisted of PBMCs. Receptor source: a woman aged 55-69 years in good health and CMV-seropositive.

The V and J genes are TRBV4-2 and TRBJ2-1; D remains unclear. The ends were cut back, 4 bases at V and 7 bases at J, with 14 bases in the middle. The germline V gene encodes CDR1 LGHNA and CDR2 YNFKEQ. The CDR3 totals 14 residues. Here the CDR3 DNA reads TGTGCCAGCAGCCCGTACGACTCCACGAATGAGCAGTTCTTC. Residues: CASSPYDSTNEQFF.

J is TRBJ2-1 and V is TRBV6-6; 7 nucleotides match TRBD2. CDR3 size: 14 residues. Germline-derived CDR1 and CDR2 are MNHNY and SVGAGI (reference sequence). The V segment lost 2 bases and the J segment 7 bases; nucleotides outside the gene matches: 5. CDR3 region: CASSYGSRENEQFF. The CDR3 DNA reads TGTGCCAGCAGTTACGGTTCGCGGGAGAATGAGCAGTTCTTC.

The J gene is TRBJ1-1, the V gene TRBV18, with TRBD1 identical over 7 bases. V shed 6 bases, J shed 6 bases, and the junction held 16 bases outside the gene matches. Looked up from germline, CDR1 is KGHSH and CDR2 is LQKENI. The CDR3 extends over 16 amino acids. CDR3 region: CASSTGQPLRGPEAFF. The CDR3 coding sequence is TGTGCCAGCTCTACGGGACAGCCTCTTAGGGGCCCTGAAGCTTTCTTT.

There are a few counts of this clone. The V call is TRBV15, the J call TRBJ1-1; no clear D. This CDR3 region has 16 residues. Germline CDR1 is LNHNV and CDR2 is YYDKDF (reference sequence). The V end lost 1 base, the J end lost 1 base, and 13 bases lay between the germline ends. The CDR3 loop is CATSRVRGTWNTEAFF. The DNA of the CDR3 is TGTGCCACCAGCAGAGTCCGGGGAACATGGAACACTGAAGCTTTCTTT.

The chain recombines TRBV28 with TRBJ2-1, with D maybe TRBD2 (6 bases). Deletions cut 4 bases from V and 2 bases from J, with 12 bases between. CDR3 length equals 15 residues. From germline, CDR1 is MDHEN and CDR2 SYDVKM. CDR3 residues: CASSSLGGTYNEQFF. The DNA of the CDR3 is TGTGCCAGCAGTTCCCTGGGCGGGACCTACAATGAGCAGTTCTTC.